The 6 T cell receptor beta chains given below trace back to one sample, sequenced in a study of T-cell memory formation after mild COVID-19. TCRdb re-derived calls from the 5' RACE reads in MiXCR, one entry per CDR3 protein. Here the sample spans roughly 580,000 distinct CDR3 sequences, 18% being singletons. The source material was PBMCs or a T cell subset sorted from them (not recorded which). The receptors stem from an adult woman who had mild COVID-19 (a few samples of this study predate the infection). Cell type and time point are not known.

There are a few counts of this clonotype. The V gene is TRBV5-5, the J gene TRBJ2-2; the D gene is possibly TRBD2 (6 bases). CDR1 and CDR2 from the germline V gene are SGHKS and YYEKEE (reference sequence). The CDR3 runs to 16 residues. Trimming removed 4 bases at V and 3 bases at J, with 16 bases between. The CDR3 nucleotides are TGTGCCAGCAGCCAAAAGGCCTGGAGGGACACCGGGGAGCTGTTTTTT. Its protein product is CASSQKAWRDTGELFF.

This clonotype was seen at least ten times. The CDR3 bases are TGTGCCAGCTCACCCGTTGGAGGGGAACAAGAGACCCAGTACTTC. Its protein product is CASSPVGGEQETQYF. The rearrangement links TRBV18 to TRBJ2-5, with D perhaps TRBD2 (6 bases). Trimming removed 3 bases from V and 2 bases from J, with 13 bases in between. The CDR3 sequence is 15 residues long. Germline V lookup: CDR1 KGHSH, CDR2 LQKENI.

This clonotype was observed many times. This chain joins TRBV15 and TRBJ2-3; D gene unclear. CDR1 is LNHNV and CDR2 is YYDKDF in the germline V gene (reference sequence). The V and J ends lost 0 bases and 4 bases respectively, with 5 bases between them. CDR3 size: 13 residues. CDR3 loop: CATSRDTADTQYF. The DNA of the CDR3 is TGTGCCACCAGCAGAGATACGGCAGATACGCAGTATTTT.

This chain links TRBV16 with TRBJ1-1, with TRBD1 matching 11 bases. The germline V gene encodes CDR1 KGHSY and CDR2 FQNENV. This CDR3 has 17 residues. With V trimmed by 2 bases and J by 3 bases, 8 bases remained unmatched. CDR3 nucleotide sequence: TGTGCCAGCAGCCAACCCCTACCGGGACAGGGGGACACTGAAGCTTTCTTT. Translated: CASSQPLPGQGDTEAFF.

This clonotype came up many times. The chain links TRBV9 to TRBJ1-2; TRBD1 might be the D (5 bases). V lost 0 bases and J 8 bases, leaving 17 bases between the germline ends. CDR1 and CDR2 (germline): SGDLS, YYNGEE. The CDR3 consists of 15 residues. The CDR3: CASSVEPGRVEGYTF. CDR3 sequence (DNA): TGTGCCAGCAGCGTAGAGCCGGGCAGGGTAGAAGGCTACACCTTC. The entire variable domain, with the rest obtained from reference TRBV9 and TRBJ1-2, is as follows: DSGVTQTPKHLITATGQRVTLRCSPRSGDLSVYWYQQSLDQGLQFLIQYYNGEERAKGNILERFSAQQFPDLHSELNLSSLELGDSALYFCASSVEPGRVEGYTFGSGTRLTVV.

The chain joins TRBV29-1 to TRBJ2-1; 9 bases are shared with TRBD1. The CDR3 contains 14 residues. Trimming took 7 bases from V and 7 from J; bases not matched to a gene: 11. Looked up from germline, CDR1 is SQVTM and CDR2 is ANQGSEA. The CDR3 DNA reads as TGCAGCGCCATACAGGGGGCGATGGGGAATGAGCAGTTCTTC. Translated: CSAIQGAMGNEQFF.